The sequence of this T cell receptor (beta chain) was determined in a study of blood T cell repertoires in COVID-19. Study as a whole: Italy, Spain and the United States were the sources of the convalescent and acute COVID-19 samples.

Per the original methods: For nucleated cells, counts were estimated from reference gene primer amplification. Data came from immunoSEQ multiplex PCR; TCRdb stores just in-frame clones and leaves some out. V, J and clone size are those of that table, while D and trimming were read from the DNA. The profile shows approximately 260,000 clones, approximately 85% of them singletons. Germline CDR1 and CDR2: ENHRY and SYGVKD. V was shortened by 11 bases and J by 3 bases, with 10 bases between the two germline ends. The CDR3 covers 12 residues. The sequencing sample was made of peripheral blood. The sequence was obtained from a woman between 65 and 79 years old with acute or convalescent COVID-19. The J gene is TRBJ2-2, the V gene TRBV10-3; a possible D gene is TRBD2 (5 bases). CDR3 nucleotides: TGTGCCTCCAAGGACTACACCGGGGAGCTGTTTTTT. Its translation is CASKDYTGELFF.